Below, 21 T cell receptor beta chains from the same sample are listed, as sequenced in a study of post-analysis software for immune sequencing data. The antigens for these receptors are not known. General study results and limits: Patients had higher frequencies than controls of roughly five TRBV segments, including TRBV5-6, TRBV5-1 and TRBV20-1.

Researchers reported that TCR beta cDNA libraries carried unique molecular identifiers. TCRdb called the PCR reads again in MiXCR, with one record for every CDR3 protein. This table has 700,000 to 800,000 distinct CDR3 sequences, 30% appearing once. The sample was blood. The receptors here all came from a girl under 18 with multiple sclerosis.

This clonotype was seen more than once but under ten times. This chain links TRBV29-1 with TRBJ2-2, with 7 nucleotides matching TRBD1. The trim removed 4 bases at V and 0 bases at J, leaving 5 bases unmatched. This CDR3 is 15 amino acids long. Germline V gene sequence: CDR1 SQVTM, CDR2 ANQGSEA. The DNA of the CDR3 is TGCAGCGTTGCTACGGGACAGTCGAACACCGGGGAGCTGTTTTTT. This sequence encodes CSVATGQSNTGELFF.

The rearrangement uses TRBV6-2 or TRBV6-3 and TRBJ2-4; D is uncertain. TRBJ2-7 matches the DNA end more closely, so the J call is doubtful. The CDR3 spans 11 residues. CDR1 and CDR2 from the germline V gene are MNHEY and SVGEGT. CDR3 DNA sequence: TGTGCCACCCGGGTGCTATACGAGCAGTACTTC. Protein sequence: CATRVLYEQYF.

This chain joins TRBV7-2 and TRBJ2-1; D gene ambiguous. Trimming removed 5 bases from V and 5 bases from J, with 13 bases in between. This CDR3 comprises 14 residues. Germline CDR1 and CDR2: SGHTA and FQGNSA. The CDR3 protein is CASSPPGWNNEQFF. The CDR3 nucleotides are TGTGCCAGCAGCCCCCCTGGCTGGAACAATGAGCAGTTCTTC.

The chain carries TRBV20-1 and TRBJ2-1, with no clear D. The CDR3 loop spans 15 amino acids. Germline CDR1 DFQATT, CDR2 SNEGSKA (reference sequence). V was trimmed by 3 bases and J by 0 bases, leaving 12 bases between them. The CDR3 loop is CSASQAASSYNEQFF. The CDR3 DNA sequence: TGCAGTGCTAGTCAGGCAGCCAGCTCCTACAATGAGCAGTTCTTC.

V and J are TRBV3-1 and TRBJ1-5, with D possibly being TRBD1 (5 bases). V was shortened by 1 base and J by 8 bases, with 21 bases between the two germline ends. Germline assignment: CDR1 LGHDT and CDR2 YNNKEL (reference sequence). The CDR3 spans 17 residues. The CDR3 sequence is CASSQGRETPGREPQHF. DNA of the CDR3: TGTGCCAGCAGCCAAGGCAGGGAAACCCCTGGTCGGGAGCCCCAGCATTTT.

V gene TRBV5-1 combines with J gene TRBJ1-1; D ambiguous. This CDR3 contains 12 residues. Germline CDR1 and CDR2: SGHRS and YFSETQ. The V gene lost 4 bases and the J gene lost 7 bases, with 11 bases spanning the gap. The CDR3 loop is CASSVVDGEAFF. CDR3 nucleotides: TGCGCCAGCAGCGTGGTGGATGGTGAAGCTTTCTTT.

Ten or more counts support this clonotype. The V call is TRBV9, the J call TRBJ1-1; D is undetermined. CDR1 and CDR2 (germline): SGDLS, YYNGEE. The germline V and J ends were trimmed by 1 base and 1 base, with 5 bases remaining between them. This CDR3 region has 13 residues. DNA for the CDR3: TGTGCCAGCAGCGTAACCGGGAACACTGAAGCTTTCTTT. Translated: CASSVTGNTEAFF.

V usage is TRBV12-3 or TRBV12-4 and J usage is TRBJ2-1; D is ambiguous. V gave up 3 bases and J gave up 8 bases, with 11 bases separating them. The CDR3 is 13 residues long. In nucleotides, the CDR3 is TGTGCCAGCAGTTTCCGGGCTTTGGATGAGCAGTTCTTC. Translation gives CASSFRALDEQFF.

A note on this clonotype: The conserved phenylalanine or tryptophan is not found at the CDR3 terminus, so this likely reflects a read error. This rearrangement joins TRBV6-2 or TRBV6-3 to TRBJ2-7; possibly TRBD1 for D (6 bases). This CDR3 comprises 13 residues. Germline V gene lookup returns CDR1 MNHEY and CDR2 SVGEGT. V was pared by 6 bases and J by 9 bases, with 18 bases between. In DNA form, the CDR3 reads TGTGCCAGCAGCCAAGGACAGACAAGCCGGCAGTACTTA. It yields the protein CASSQGQTSRQYL.

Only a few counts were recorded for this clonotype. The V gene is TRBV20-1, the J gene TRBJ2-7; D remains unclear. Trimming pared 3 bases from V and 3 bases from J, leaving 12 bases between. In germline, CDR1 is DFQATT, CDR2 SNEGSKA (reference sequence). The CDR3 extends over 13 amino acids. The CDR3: CSARSGHLYEQYF. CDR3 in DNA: TGCAGTGCTAGGTCGGGTCACCTCTACGAGCAGTACTTC.

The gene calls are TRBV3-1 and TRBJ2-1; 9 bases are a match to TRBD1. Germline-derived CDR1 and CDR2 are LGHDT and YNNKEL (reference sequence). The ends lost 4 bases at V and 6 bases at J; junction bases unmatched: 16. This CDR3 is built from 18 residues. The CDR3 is CASSRFMVGTGNPNEQFF. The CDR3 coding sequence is TGTGCCAGCAGCCGTTTCATGGTTGGGACAGGGAACCCCAATGAGCAGTTCTTC.

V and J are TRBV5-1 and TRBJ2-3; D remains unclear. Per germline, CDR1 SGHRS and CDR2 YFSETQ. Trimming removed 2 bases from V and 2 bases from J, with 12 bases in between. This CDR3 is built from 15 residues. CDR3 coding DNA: TGCGCCAGCAGCTTTGGTGGGTTATCCACAGATACGCAGTATTTT. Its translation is CASSFGGLSTDTQYF.

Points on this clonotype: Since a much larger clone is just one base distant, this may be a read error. The chain's CDR3 is CASSGSRQGGPQQETQHF. CDR3 DNA sequence: TGTGCCAGCAGCGGATCTCGACAGGGAGGGCCACAACAAGAGACCCAGCACTTC. The rearrangement links TRBV11-3 to TRBJ2-5; D is perhaps TRBD1 or TRBD2 (7 bases each). The CDR3 is 18 residues long. Germline-derived CDR1 and CDR2 are SGHNT and YENEEA.

The CDR3 region is CASSQDYGSGETQYF. The CDR3 region has the DNA TGCGCCAGCAGCCAAGATTATGGGTCTGGAGAGACCCAGTACTTC. The rearrangement joins TRBV4-3 to TRBJ2-5; D not resolved. CDR3 length: 15 amino acids. Trimming shortened V by 0 bases and J by 4 bases, and 12 bases separated the two germline ends. The V gene's germline CDR1 is LGHNA and CDR2 YSLEER.

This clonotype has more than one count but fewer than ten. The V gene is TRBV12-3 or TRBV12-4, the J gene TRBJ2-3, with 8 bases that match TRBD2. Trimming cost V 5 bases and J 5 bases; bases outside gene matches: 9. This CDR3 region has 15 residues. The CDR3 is CASSAEREIRDTQYF. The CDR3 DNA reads TGTGCCAGCAGTGCGGAGCGGGAGATCAGAGATACGCAGTATTTT.

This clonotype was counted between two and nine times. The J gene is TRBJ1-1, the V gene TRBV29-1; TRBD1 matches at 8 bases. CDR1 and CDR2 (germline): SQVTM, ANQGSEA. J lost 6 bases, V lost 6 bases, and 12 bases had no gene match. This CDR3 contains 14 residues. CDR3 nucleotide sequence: TGCAGCGTCCCAGAACGTCAGGGGGCGGCTGAAGCTTTCTTT. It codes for CSVPERQGAAEAFF.

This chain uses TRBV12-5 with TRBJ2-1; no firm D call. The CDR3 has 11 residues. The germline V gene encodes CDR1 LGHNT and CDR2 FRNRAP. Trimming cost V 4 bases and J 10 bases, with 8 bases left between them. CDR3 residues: CASGSQTEQFF. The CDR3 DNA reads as TGTGCTAGTGGTTCCCAGACCGAGCAGTTCTTC.

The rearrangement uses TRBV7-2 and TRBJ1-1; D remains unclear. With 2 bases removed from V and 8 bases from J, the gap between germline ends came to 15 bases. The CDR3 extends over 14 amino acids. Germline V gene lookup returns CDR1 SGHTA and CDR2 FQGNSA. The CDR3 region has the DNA TGTGCCAGCAGCTTATTTAAGGGTCAGCAGGAAGCTTTCTTT. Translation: CASSLFKGQQEAFF.

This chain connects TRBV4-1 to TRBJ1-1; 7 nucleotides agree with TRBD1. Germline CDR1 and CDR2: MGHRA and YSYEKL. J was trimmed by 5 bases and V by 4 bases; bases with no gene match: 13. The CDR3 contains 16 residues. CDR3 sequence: CASSPQGDRAETEAFF. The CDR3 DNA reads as TGCGCCAGCAGCCCTCAGGGAGACAGGGCGGAAACTGAAGCTTTCTTT.

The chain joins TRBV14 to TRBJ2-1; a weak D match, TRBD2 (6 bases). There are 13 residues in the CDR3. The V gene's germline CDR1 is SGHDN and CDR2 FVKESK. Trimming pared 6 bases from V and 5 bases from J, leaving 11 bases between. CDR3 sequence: CASSSWGDNEQFF. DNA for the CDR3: TGTGCCAGCAGTAGTTGGGGGGACAATGAGCAGTTCTTC.

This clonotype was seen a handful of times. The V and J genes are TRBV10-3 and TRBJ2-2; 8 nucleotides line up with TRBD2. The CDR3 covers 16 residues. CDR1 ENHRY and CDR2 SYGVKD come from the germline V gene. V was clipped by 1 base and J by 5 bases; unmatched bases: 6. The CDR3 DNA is TGTGCCATCAGTGAGTTGGCGGGAGGTCGGACCGGGGAGCTGTTTTTT. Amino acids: CAISELAGGRTGELFF.